The rows below give T cell receptor beta chains drawn from one sample of a study of blood T cells in healthy people across ages. TCRdb reanalysed the 5' RACE reads using MiXCR and keeps one entry per CDR3 protein. The data contain 1.5 million to 2 million distinct CDR3 sequences, roughly 50% of them singletons. Sample: blood. The receptors originated from a woman aged 40 to 55 in good health. The CDR3 runs from the conserved cysteine through the conserved F or W. A D gene is named only where the DNA matches it firmly. Not every row has a clone size; where given, it reads once, few, many or a size class.

>TRBJ2-4|many|TRBV5-1|NA
TGCGCCAGCAGCCCCGCCGTGGGTGGCAAAAACATTCAGTACTTC
CASSPAVGGKNIQYF
>TRBJ2-1|few|TRBV7-2|NA
TGTGCCAGCAGCTCACAGGTCAATGAGCAGTTCTTC
CASSSQVNEQFF
>TRBJ2-5|NA|TRBV15|TRBD1
TGTGCCACCCGAAACAGGGGATGGTACCAAGAGACCCAGTACTTC
CATRNRGWYQETQYF
>TRBJ2-1|NA|TRBV7-2|NA
TGTGCCAGCAGCTTAGCGAACCCGGATGAGCAGTTCTTC
CASSLANPDEQFF
>TRBJ2-1|few|TRBV7-2|TRBD1
TGTGCCAGCAGCTCAGACAGGGGAAGGGGCTATGAGCAGTTCTTC
CASSSDRGRGYEQFF
>TRBJ1-1|NA|TRBV19|NA
TGTGCCAGTAGTATTGGAGGGGGCACTGAAGCTTTCTTT
CASSIGGGTEAFF
>TRBJ1-1|once|TRBV7-2|NA
TGTGCCAGCAGCTCAAAGAGGGGAAGCACTGAAGCTTTCTTT
CASSSKRGSTEAFF
>TRBJ1-5|NA|TRBV18|NA
TGTGCCAGCTCACGCGGACTGGCCAATCAGCCCCAGCATTTT
CASSRGLANQPQHF
>TRBJ2-5|NA|TRBV10-3|NA
TGTGCCATCAGTGAAGATTCTCTCCCCGGAGAGACCCAGTACTTC
CAISEDSLPGETQYF
>TRBJ2-5|few|TRBV10-3|NA
TGTGCCATCAGTGTGGCGGGGGCCATCCAAGAGACCCAGTACTTC
CAISVAGAIQETQYF
>TRBJ1-3|NA|TRBV7-2|NA
TGTGCCAGCAGCTCGACGAGTACACCTGGAAACACCATATATTTT
CASSSTSTPGNTIYF
>TRBJ2-7|NA|TRBV29-1|TRBD1
TGCAGCGTTGTTATTGGACAGGGAATGTACGAGCAGTACTTC
CSVVIGQGMYEQYF
>TRBJ2-3|NA|TRBV20-1|NA
TGCAGTGCTAGGAAGATAGGGGCCAGGGCAGATACGCAGTATTTT
CSARKIGARADTQYF
>TRBJ1-1|NA|TRBV5-1|NA
TGCGCCAGCAGCTTGGTTGACAGGAGGAACACTGAAGCTTTCTTT
CASSLVDRRNTEAFF
>TRBJ1-2|NA|TRBV20-1|NA
TGCAGTGCTAGGACCGTCCAGGGCCACTATGGCTACACCTTC
CSARTVQGHYGYTF
>TRBJ2-7|NA|TRBV20-1|NA
TGCAGTGCTGGGACGTCCTCCTACGAGCAGTACTTC
CSAGTSSYEQYF
>TRBJ1-5|NA|TRBV7-9|NA
TGTGCCAGCAGCCCGGGACTATCGGGTCAGCCCCAGCATTTT
CASSPGLSGQPQHF
>TRBJ2-2|NA|TRBV10-3|TRBD2
TGTGCCATCAGGAGCGGGGGCCCCGGGGAGCTGTTTTTT
CAIRSGGPGELFF
>TRBJ2-1|few|TRBV6-2/TRBV6-3|NA
TGTGCCGTCAAGGCCCGGCGGACACCTCCGGGGGATGAGCAGTTCTTC
CAVKARRTPPGDEQFF
>TRBJ2-7|few|TRBV6-6|NA
TGTGCCAGCAGTTACTTCAGCGGACAGCTCAGCTCCTACGAGCAGTACTTC
CASSYFSGQLSSYEQYF
>TRBJ1-2|many|TRBV5-1|NA
TGTGCCAGCAGCTTAGAGGGGGATGGCTACACCTTC
CASSLEGDGYTF
>TRBJ2-7|NA|TRBV7-2|TRBD2
TGTGCCAGCAGCCCCACTAGCGGGGGTCTTCAAAGCTCCTACGAGCAGTACTTC
CASSPTSGGLQSSYEQYF
>TRBJ2-7|NA|TRBV6-2/TRBV6-3|NA
TGTGCCAGCAGAGAGGTGACCTACGAGCAGTACTTC
CASREVTYEQYF
>TRBJ2-5|few|TRBV5-6|NA
TGTGCCAGCAGCTGGGGGCAGGGTCCGTTGGAGACCCAGTACTTC
CASSWGQGPLETQYF
>TRBJ2-1|NA|TRBV29-1|NA
TGCAGCGTTGAACAGGGGCACGACAATGAGCAGTTCTTC
CSVEQGHDNEQFF
>TRBJ2-7|few|TRBV7-2|NA
TGTGCCAGCAGCCACCCAGGGAACGAGCAGTACTTC
CASSHPGNEQYF
>TRBJ1-2|NA|TRBV6-6|NA
TGTGCCAGCAGCAATGGACAGAGTGGCTACACCTTC
CASSNGQSGYTF
>TRBJ2-5|NA|TRBV9|TRBD2
TGTGCCAGCAGCGAGGAAGTGGCGGGGGAAGAGACCCAGTACTTC
CASSEEVAGEETQYF
>TRBJ1-1|NA|TRBV5-5|NA
TGTGCCAGCAGCGCGGAGGGGGGAAACACTGAAGCTTTCTTT
CASSAEGGNTEAFF
>TRBJ1-1|NA|TRBV7-2|NA
TGTGCCAGCAGCCTGCAGGGTGAGAGCTCTGAAGCTTTCTTT
CASSLQGESSEAFF
>TRBJ2-7|NA|TRBV4-3|NA
TGCGCCAGCAGCCAAGGGGCCACCAGTCGGGGGAGCGAGCAGTACTTC
CASSQGATSRGSEQYF
>TRBJ1-5|NA|TRBV12-3/TRBV12-4|NA
TGTGCCAGCAGTTCGACGACAGGCCACAATCAGCCCCAGCATTTT
CASSSTTGHNQPQHF
>TRBJ2-5|NA|TRBV5-1|TRBD2
TGCGCCAGCAGCTTGATAGCTAGCGGGGCCCAAGAGACCCAGTACTTC
CASSLIASGAQETQYF
>TRBJ2-7|few|TRBV6-2/TRBV6-3|TRBD1
TGTGCCAGCAGACCCGGGACAGGGGGCTTCTTCGTATCCTACGAGCAGTACTTC
CASRPGTGGFFVSYEQYF
>TRBJ1-5|few|TRBV7-9|NA
TGTGCCAGCAGCGATGAGGAGTTCGCAGGCAATCAGCCCCAGCATTTT
CASSDEEFAGNQPQHF
>TRBJ2-7|NA|TRBV7-9|NA
TGTGCCAGCACCCATGACGGCGGAAAATCCTACGAGCAGTACTTC
CASTHDGGKSYEQYF
>TRBJ2-3|NA|TRBV28|NA
TGTGCCAGCAGTCCCCTGAGCGAGGCAGATACGCAGTATTTT
CASSPLSEADTQYF
>TRBJ1-2|few|TRBV28|TRBD1
TGTGCCAGCAGTTTTGACAGGGCTGACCCTGGCTACACCTTC
CASSFDRADPGYTF
>TRBJ2-3|few|TRBV20-1|TRBD2
TGCAGTGCTAGCTTGCTAGCGGGTATTACAGATACGCAGTATTTT
CSASLLAGITDTQYF
>TRBJ2-7|NA|TRBV20-1|NA
TGCAGTGCTAGGGGCCGACAGCTCTACGAGCAGTACTTC
CSARGRQLYEQYF
>TRBJ2-3|few|TRBV20-1|NA
TGCAGTGCTAAGGGGGGCGCAGATACGCAGTATTTT
CSAKGGADTQYF
>TRBJ2-5|NA|TRBV20-1|NA
TGCAGTGCTAGCCGGGGGGGACAGACCCAAGAGACCCAGTACTTC
CSASRGGQTQETQYF
>TRBJ2-1|NA|TRBV6-2/TRBV6-3|NA
TGTGCCAGCAGTTATATAGGACAGAGCTACAATGAGCAGTTCTTC
CASSYIGQSYNEQFF
>TRBJ1-2|once|TRBV24-1|NA
TGTGCCACCAGTGATCCCAGAGAGAGTATTAACTATGGCTACACCTTC
CATSDPRESINYGYTF
>TRBJ2-5|NA|TRBV28|TRBD2
TGTGCCAGCAGTAAAGGTGCGGGGGTACAAGAGACCCAGTACTTC
CASSKGAGVQETQYF
>TRBJ2-7|NA|TRBV7-6|TRBD1
TGTGCCAGCAGTGGCCAGGGGGCTCTCTACGAGCAGTACTTC
CASSGQGALYEQYF
>TRBJ2-5|NA|TRBV7-2|NA
TGTGCCAGCAGCCCGCCGTTTTGGATGGGTGAGACCCAGTACTTC
CASSPPFWMGETQYF
>TRBJ2-3|NA|TRBV25-1|NA
TGTGCCACCTCCCCGTGGACAGATACGCAGTATTTT
CATSPWTDTQYF
>TRBJ2-7|NA|TRBV13|TRBD2
TGTGCCAGCAGCTTGTCTGGTAGCGGGGGGGCCTACGAGCAGTACTTC
CASSLSGSGGAYEQYF
>TRBJ2-6|NA|TRBV12-3/TRBV12-4|NA
TGTGCCAGCAGTCTGACCTCTGGGGCCAACATCCTGACTTTC
CASSLTSGANILTF